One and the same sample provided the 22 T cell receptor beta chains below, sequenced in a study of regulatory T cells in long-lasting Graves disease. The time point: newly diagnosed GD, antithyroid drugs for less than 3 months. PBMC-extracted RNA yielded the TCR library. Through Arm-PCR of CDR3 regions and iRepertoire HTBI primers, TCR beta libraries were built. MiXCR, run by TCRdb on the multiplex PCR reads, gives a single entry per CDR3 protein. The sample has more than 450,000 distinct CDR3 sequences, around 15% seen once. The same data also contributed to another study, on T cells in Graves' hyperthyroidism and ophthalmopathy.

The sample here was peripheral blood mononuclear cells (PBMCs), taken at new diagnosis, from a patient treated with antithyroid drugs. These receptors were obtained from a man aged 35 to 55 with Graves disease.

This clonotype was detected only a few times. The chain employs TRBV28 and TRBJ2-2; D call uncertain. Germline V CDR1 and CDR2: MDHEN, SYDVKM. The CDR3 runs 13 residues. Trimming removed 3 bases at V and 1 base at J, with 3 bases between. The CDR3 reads CASSFVNTGELFF. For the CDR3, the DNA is TGTGCCAGCAGTTTCGTGAACACCGGGGAGCTGTTTTTT.

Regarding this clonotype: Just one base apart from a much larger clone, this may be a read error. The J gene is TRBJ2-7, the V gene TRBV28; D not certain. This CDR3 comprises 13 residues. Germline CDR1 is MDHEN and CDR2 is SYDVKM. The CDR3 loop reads CASSPVGSYDQYF. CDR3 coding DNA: TGTGCCAGCAGCCCAGTGGGGTCCTACGATCAGTACTTC.

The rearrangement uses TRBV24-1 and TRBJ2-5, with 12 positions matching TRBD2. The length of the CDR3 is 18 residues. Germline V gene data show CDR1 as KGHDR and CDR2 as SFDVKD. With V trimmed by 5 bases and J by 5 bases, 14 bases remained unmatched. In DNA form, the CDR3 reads TGTGCCACCAGTGTTCGCAGATCCCGACTAGCGGGGGAGGAGACCCAGTACTTC. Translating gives CATSVRRSRLAGEETQYF.

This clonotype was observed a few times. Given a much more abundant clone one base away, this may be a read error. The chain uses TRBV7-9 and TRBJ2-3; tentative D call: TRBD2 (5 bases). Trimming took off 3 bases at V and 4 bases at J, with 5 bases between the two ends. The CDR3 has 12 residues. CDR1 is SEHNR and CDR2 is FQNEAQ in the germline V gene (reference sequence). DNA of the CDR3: TGTGCCAGCAGCTTCGGGGCAGATACGCAGTATTTT. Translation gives CASSFGADTQYF. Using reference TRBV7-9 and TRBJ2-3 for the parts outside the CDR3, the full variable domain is DTGVSQNPRHKITKRGQNVTFRCDPISEHNRLYWYRQTLGQGPEFLTYFQNEAQLEKSRLLSDRFSAERPKGSFSTLEIQRTEQGDSAMYLCASSFGADTQYFGPGTRLTVL.

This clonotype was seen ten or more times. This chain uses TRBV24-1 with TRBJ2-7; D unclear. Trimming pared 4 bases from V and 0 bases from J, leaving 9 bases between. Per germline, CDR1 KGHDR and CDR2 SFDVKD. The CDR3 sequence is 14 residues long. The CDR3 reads CATSERISSYEQYF. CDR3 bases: TGTGCCACCAGTGAACGGATTAGCTCCTACGAGCAGTACTTC.

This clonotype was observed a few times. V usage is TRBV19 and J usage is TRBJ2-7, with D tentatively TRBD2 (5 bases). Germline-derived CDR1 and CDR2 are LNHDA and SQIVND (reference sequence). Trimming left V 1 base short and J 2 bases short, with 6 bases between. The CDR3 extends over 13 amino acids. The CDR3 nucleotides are TGTGCCAGTAGTATAGGAGGGACCTACGAGCAGTACTTC. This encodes CASSIGGTYEQYF.

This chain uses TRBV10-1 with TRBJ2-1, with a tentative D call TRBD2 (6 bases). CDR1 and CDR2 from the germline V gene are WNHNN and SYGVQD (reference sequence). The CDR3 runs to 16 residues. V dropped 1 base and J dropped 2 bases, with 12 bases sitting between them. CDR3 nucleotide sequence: TGCGCCAGCAGTGAGTTCGTGGGGGGTCCCTACAATGAGCAGTTCTTC. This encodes CASSEFVGGPYNEQFF.

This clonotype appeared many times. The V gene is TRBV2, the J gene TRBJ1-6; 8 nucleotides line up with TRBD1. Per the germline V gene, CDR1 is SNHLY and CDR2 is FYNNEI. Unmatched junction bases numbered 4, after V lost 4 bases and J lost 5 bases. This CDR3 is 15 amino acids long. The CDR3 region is CASSATGAHNSPLHF. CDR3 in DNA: TGTGCCAGCAGTGCGACAGGGGCACATAATTCACCCCTCCACTTT.

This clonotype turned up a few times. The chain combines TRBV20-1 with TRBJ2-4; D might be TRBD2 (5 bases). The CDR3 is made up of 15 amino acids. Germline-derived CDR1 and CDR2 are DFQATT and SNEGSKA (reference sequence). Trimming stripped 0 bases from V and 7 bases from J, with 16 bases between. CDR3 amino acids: CSARDPTPGSNIQYF. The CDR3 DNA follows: TGCAGTGCTAGAGATCCCACCCCGGGGAGCAACATTCAGTACTTC.

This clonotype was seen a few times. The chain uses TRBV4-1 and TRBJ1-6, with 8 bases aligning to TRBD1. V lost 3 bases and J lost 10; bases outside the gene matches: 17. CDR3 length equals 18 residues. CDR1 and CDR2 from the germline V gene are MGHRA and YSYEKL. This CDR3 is CASSHPPGQANRNSPLHF. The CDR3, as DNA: TGCGCCAGCAGCCACCCGCCGGGACAGGCCAATAGAAACTCACCCCTCCACTTT.

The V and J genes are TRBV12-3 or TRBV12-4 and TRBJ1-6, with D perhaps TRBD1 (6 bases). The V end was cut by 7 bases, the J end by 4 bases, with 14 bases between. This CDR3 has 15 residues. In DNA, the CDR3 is TGTGCCAGCACCCAGGAGGGGGTGTATAATTCACCCCTCCACTTT. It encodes CASTQEGVYNSPLHF.

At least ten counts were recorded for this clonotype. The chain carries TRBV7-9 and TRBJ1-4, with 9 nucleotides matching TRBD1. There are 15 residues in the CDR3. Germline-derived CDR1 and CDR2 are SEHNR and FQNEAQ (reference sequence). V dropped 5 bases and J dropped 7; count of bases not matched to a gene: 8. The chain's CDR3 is CASSQRDREGEKLFF. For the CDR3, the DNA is TGTGCCAGCAGCCAACGGGACAGGGAGGGTGAAAAACTGTTTTTT.

In DNA form, the CDR3 reads TGTGCCAGCAGCTTGGTGCCGCCGGGGGATACGCAGTATTTT. Translating gives CASSLVPPGDTQYF. The chain has TRBV5-4 and TRBJ2-3; a possible D gene is TRBD2 (5 bases). CDR1 and CDR2 from the germline V gene are SGHNT and YYREEE (reference sequence). There are 14 residues in the CDR3. V lost 0 bases and J 6 bases, leaving 11 bases between the germline ends.

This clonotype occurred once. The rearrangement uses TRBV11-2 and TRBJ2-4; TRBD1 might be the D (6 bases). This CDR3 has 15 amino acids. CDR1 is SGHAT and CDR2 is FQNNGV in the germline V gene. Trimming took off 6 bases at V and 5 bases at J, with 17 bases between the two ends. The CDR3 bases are TGTGCCAGCAGAAAATTGGGGGCAAGGGAAAACATTCAGTACTTC. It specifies CASRKLGARENIQYF.

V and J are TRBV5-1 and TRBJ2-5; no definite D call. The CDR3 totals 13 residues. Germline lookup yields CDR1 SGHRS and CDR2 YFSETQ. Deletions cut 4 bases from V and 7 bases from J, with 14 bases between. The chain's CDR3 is CASSGRGARTQYF. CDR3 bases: TGCGCCAGCAGCGGGCGTGGAGCGAGGACCCAGTACTTC. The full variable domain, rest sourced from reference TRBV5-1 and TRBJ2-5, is KAGVTQTPRYLIKTRGQQVTLSCSPISGHRSVSWYQQTPGQGLQFLFEYFSETQRNKGNFPGRFSGRQFSNSRSEMNVSTLELGDSALYLCASSGRGARTQYFGPGTRLLVL.

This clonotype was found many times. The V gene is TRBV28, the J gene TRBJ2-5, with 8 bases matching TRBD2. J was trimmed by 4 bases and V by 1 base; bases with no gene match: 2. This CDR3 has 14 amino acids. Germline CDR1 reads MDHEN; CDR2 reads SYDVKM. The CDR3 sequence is CASSLFGRAETQYF. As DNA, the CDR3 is TGTGCCAGCAGTTTATTCGGGAGGGCAGAGACCCAGTACTTC. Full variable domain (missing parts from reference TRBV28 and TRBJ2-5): DVKVTQSSRYLVKRTGEKVFLECVQDMDHENMFWYRQDPGLGLRLIYFSYDVKMKEKGDIPEGYSVSREKKERFSLILESASTNQTSMYLCASSLFGRAETQYFGPGTRLLVL.

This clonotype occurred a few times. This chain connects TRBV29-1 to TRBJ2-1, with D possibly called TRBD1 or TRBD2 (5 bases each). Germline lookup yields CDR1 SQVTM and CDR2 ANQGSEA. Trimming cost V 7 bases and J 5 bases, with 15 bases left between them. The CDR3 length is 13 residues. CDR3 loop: CSGGITVNNEQFF. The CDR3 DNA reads TGCAGCGGGGGGATTACAGTCAACAATGAGCAGTTCTTC.

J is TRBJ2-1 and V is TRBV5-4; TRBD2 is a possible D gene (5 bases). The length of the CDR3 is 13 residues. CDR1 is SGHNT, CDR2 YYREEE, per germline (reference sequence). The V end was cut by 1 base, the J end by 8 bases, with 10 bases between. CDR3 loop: CASSLPRSDEQFF. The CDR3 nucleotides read TGTGCCAGCAGCTTGCCTCGTAGCGATGAGCAGTTCTTC. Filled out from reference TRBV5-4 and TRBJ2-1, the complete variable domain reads ETGVTQSPTHLIKTRGQQVTLRCSSQSGHNTVSWYQQALGQGPQFIFQYYREEENGRGNFPPRFSGLQFPNYSSELNVNALELDDSALYLCASSLPRSDEQFFGPGTRLTVL.

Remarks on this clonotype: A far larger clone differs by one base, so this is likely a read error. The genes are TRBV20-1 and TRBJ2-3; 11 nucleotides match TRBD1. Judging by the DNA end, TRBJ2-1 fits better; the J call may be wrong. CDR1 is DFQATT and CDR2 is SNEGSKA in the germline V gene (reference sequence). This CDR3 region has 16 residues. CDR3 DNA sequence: TGCAGTGCTAACGGACAGGGGGCCCGGGTCTCTAATGAGCAGTTCTTC. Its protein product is CSANGQGARVSNEQFF.

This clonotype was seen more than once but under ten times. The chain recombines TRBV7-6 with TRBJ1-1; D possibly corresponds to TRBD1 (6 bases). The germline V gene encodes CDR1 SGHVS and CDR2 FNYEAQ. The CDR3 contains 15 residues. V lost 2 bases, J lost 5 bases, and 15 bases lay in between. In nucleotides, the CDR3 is TGTGCCAGCAGCTTAAATTTCGGGGGCAGAACTGAAGCTTTCTTT. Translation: CASSLNFGGRTEAFF.

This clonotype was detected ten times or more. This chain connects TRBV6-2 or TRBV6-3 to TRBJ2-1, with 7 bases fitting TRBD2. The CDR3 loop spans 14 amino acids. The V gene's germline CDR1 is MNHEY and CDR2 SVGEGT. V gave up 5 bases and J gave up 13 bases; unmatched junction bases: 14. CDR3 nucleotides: TGTGCCAGCAGTGGCGTCATCTTCAGCGGGGATCAGTTCTTC. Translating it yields CASSGVIFSGDQFF.

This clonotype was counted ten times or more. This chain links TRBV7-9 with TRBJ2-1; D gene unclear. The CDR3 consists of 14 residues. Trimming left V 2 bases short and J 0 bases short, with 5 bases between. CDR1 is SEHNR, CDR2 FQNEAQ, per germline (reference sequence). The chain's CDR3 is CASSLLSSYNEQFF. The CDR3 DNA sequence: TGTGCCAGCAGCTTACTATCCTCCTACAATGAGCAGTTCTTC.